The 3 T cell receptor beta chains below were found in one sample sequenced in a study of blood T cell repertoires in COVID-19. This table comes from immunoSEQ multiplex PCR, and its TCRdb copy is limited to in-frame clones, with some not included. Of about 160,000 clones detected, about 83% appear once; the ten largest clones hold around 8.1%. The sequenced sample was peripheral blood. These TCRs come from a man aged 60 to 75 with acute or convalescent COVID-19.

The V call is TRBV9, the J call TRBJ1-3; 7 positions agree with TRBD1. Germline V gives CDR1 SGDLS, CDR2 YYNGEE. Unmatched junction bases numbered 4, after V lost 7 bases and J lost 3 bases. CDR3 length equals 13 residues. The CDR3 spells CASRQGGGNTIYF. The CDR3 nucleotides are TGTGCCAGCCGACAGGGAGGTGGAAACACCATATATTTT.

The chain is built from TRBV7-2 and TRBJ1-3, with D perhaps matching TRBD1 (6 bases). Germline V gives CDR1 SGHTA, CDR2 FQGNSA. The length of the CDR3 is 19 residues. V lost 5 bases to trimming and J lost 0 bases, with 23 bases between them. This CDR3 reads CASSAQPAGAKSSGNTIYF. CDR3 sequence (DNA): TGTGCCAGCAGCGCTCAGCCAGCAGGGGCAAAGAGCTCTGGAAACACCATATATTTT.

Note on this clone: Sequence at one end of the junction differs from germline and may be a read error. The rearrangement joins TRBV6-1 to TRBJ1-5; D may be TRBD1 (6 bases). Germline V gene sequence: CDR1 MNHNS, CDR2 SASEGT. This CDR3 has 14 amino acids. The CDR3 DNA sequence: TGTGCCAGCAGGGAAGGGGGAGTAAATCAGCCCCAGCATTTT. Its protein is CASREGGVNQPQHF.